This is a list of T cell receptor beta chains from one sample in a study of blood T cell repertoires in COVID-19. Repertoires were generated with immunoSEQ multiplex PCR, while TCRdb's copy carries only in-frame clones and drops some. Of more than 150,000 clones listed, 85% to 90% are singletons. The material sequenced was peripheral blood. The receptors here all came from a middle-aged woman with acute or convalescent COVID-19. CDR3s include the opening cysteine and the closing phenylalanine or tryptophan. D genes are given only for firm matches. Clone size appears in some rows only: once, few, many, or a class for an expanded clone.

>TRBV21-1|.|.|TRBJ1-2
CASSKIAHERYGYTF
TGTGCCAGCAGCAAAATAGCCCATGAGCGCTATGGCTACACCTTC
>TRBV19|.|.|TRBJ2-2
CASSPRGTTPISTGELFF
TGTGCCAGTAGTCCCCGAGGTACCACCCCGATCTCCACCGGGGAGCTGTTTTTT
>TRBV10-3|.|TRBD1|TRBJ1-4
CAISTGGASPTNEKLFF
TGTGCCATCAGTACAGGGGGCGCGTCCCCAACTAATGAAAAACTGTTTTTT
>TRBV11-2|.|TRBD2|TRBJ2-1
CATIYSGRGNNEQFF
TGTGCCACAATCTATAGCGGGAGAGGGAACAATGAGCAGTTCTTC
>TRBV9|.|TRBD2|TRBJ2-1
CASSLGTSGAPNEQFF
TGTGCCAGCAGCCTGGGGACTAGCGGGGCCCCCAATGAGCAGTTCTTC
>TRBV10-3|once|.|TRBJ1-5
CAISESGSYQPQHF
TGTGCCATCAGTGAGTCAGGTAGCTATCAGCCCCAGCATTTT
>TRBV29-1|.|.|TRBJ1-2
CSVEDSWEEGYTF
TGCAGCGTTGAAGATTCTTGGGAGGAGGGCTACACCTTC
>TRBV28|.|.|TRBJ2-4
CASSLLQRSGIQYF
TGTGCCAGCAGTCTTTTGCAGAGGTCGGGCATTCAGTACTTC
>TRBV9|.|.|TRBJ1-1
CASSANLNRATEAFF
TGTGCCAGCAGCGCTAACCTCAACAGGGCCACTGAAGCTTTCTTT
>TRBV6-5|.|.|TRBJ1-1
CASKGSLNTEAFF
TGTGCCAGCAAGGGGTCTTTGAACACTGAAGCTTTCTTT
>TRBV30|.|TRBD2|TRBJ2-1
CAWSVGRGNEQFF
TGTGCCTGGAGTGTGGGGCGGGGGAATGAGCAGTTCTTC